The 29 T cell receptor beta chains below were found in one sample sequenced in a study of pediatric ulcerative colitis. The assay was immunoSEQ multiplex PCR, and TCRdb's table has in-frame clones only and misses some. The sample has 57,000 or so clones; over 70% are singletons. The sequenced material came from blood. The receptors originated from a boy under 18 who was a control in a study of pediatric ulcerative colitis.

This clone was counted a single time. This rearrangement joins TRBV7-8 to TRBJ1-4; D remains ambiguous. This CDR3 spans 15 amino acids. Germline-derived CDR1 and CDR2 are SGHVS and FQNEAQ. V was pared by 6 bases and J by 3 bases, with 14 bases between. The CDR3 bases are TGTGCCAGCAGTCTGCGACGGCAGTCTAATGAAAAACTGTTTTTT. This codes for CASSLRRQSNEKLFF.

The J gene is TRBJ1-3, the V gene TRBV6-6; no clear D. Trimming left V 0 bases short and J 1 base short, with 4 bases between. There are 14 residues in the CDR3. Per germline, CDR1 MNHNY and CDR2 SVGAGI (reference sequence). This chain's CDR3 is CASSYSISGNTIYF. As DNA, the CDR3 is TGTGCCAGCAGTTACTCAATATCTGGAAACACCATATATTTT.

The chain has TRBV7-2 and TRBJ1-1, with D tentatively TRBD1 (6 bases). Trimming pared 1 base from V and 4 bases from J, leaving 13 bases between. This CDR3 spans 15 amino acids. The V gene's germline CDR1 is SGHTA and CDR2 FQGNSA. The CDR3 reads CASSLERGRGTEAFF. CDR3 DNA sequence: TGTGCCAGCAGCTTAGAAAGGGGGAGAGGCACTGAAGCTTTCTTT.

This chain connects TRBV7-8 to TRBJ1-3, with D possibly matching TRBD1 (6 bases). Germline loops: CDR1 SGHVS, CDR2 FQNEAQ. The V gene lost 5 bases and the J gene lost 4 bases, with 21 bases spanning the gap. The CDR3 sequence is 17 residues long. This chain's CDR3 is CASSLPPYREWGNTIYF. The DNA of the CDR3 is TGTGCCAGCAGCCTTCCCCCTTACAGGGAATGGGGAAACACCATATATTTT.

This clone showed up just once. V and J are TRBV11-2 and TRBJ2-6; 10 nucleotides agree with TRBD1. J lost 4 bases, V lost 0 bases, and 6 bases had no gene match. Germline V gene sequence: CDR1 SGHAT, CDR2 FQNNGV. The CDR3 covers 18 residues. The DNA for the CDR3 is TGTGCCAGCAGCTTAGACCCGGGACAGGGGACCGGGGCCAACGTCCTGACTTTC. Residues: CASSLDPGQGTGANVLTF.

The genes are TRBV5-1 and TRBJ2-1, with D perhaps being TRBD1 or TRBD2 (5 bases each). CDR3 length: 13 amino acids. Germline CDR1 and CDR2: SGHRS and YFSETQ. V dropped 5 bases and J dropped 7 bases, with 13 bases sitting between them. CDR3 sequence reads: CASRSAGRNEQFF. CDR3 sequence (DNA): TGCGCCAGCAGGTCGGCAGGGAGAAATGAGCAGTTCTTC.

This chain uses TRBV6-6 with TRBJ2-3, with TRBD2 matching 10 bases. Trimming cost V 5 bases and J 0 bases; bases outside gene matches: 5. This CDR3 comprises 16 residues. Germline V gene sequence: CDR1 MNHNY, CDR2 SVGAGI (reference sequence). CDR3 sequence reads: CASSLLAGTSTDTQYF. As DNA, the CDR3 is TGTGCCAGCAGTCTACTAGCGGGGACTAGCACAGATACGCAGTATTTT.

The V call is TRBV7-6, the J call TRBJ2-1; D not certain. The CDR3 is 15 amino acids. Trimming left V 1 base short and J 0 bases short, with 7 bases between. CDR1 is SGHVS and CDR2 is FNYEAQ in the germline V gene. The CDR3 sequence: CASSLDASSYNEQFF. CDR3 in DNA: TGTGCCAGCAGCTTAGACGCTAGCTCCTACAATGAGCAGTTCTTC.

The chain links TRBV7-3 to TRBJ2-3, with 7 nucleotides matching TRBD2. The CDR3 contains 15 residues. With 4 bases clipped from V and 5 bases from J, the junction kept 9 bases outside the gene matches. Per the germline V gene, CDR1 is SGHTA and CDR2 is FQGTGA. CDR3 DNA sequence: TGTGCCAGCAGCTCAGGGACTACCCCATTAGATACGCAGTATTTT. It translates to CASSSGTTPLDTQYF.

The chain is built from TRBV19 and TRBJ2-2; the match to TRBD1 covers 8 bases. CDR1 and CDR2 from the germline V gene are LNHDA and SQIVND (reference sequence). CDR3 size: 14 residues. Losses at the gene ends were 6 bases for V and 4 bases for J; bases not matched to a gene: 4. The CDR3 DNA reads TGTGCCAGTAGGAATACAGGGGGCACCGGGGAGCTGTTTTTT. Its protein product is CASRNTGGTGELFF.

The chain has TRBV6-1 and TRBJ1-5; D ambiguous. The germline V and J ends were trimmed by 2 bases and 0 bases, with 5 bases remaining between them. CDR1 and CDR2 (germline): MNHNS, SASEGT. The length of the CDR3 is 14 residues. DNA of the CDR3: TGTGCCAGCAGTGAATACCGTAGCAATCAGCCCCAGCATTTT. This sequence encodes CASSEYRSNQPQHF.

DNA of the CDR3: TGTGCCACTCGGGCCGGGACAGGGCACAATGAGCAGTTCTTC. Translating it yields CATRAGTGHNEQFF. V and J are TRBV19 and TRBJ2-1; TRBD1 agrees at 9 bases. V shed 10 bases, J shed 5 bases, and the junction held 9 bases outside the gene matches. Germline CDR1 and CDR2: LNHDA and SQIVND (reference sequence). The CDR3 runs to 14 residues.

The V gene is TRBV27, the J gene TRBJ1-2, with TRBD1 as a possible D gene (5 bases). The V gene's germline CDR1 is MNHEY and CDR2 SMNVEV (reference sequence). Trimming removed 6 bases at V and 4 bases at J, with 12 bases between. The CDR3 runs to 13 residues. The CDR3 DNA follows: TGTGCCAGCAGCGGGCAGGGCGGCTATGGCTACACCTTC. Its protein is CASSGQGGYGYTF.

This clone occurred a few times. CDR3 DNA: TGTGCCAGCAGCCCGAGACAGGGCGTAGGGTTGTTGTTTTTT. This translates into CASSPRQGVGLLFF. V is TRBV9 and J is TRBJ2-2; 7 nucleotides line up with TRBD1. CDR3 length: 14 amino acids. Germline-derived CDR1 and CDR2 are SGDLS and YYNGEE. V was clipped by 4 bases and J by 15 bases; unmatched bases: 15.

This chain links TRBV5-6 with TRBJ1-2; 10 nucleotides line up with TRBD1. The CDR3 is made up of 16 amino acids. V lost 0 bases, J lost 4 bases, and 6 bases stayed unmatched. Germline CDR1 and CDR2: SGHDT and YYEEEE. The CDR3 spells CASSLDTGTGVYGYTF. For the CDR3, the DNA is TGTGCCAGCAGCTTGGACACCGGGACAGGGGTCTATGGCTACACCTTC.

This clone was counted a single time. The chain uses TRBV7-9 and TRBJ2-7; 9 bases are shared with TRBD1. V trimming: 1 base; J trimming: 6 bases; junction bases outside the gene matches: 1. Germline CDR1 reads SEHNR; CDR2 reads FQNEAQ (reference sequence). The CDR3 covers 13 residues. The CDR3 sequence: CASSLDRGLEQYF. The CDR3 coding sequence is TGTGCCAGCAGCTTAGACAGGGGGCTCGAGCAGTACTTC.

The genes are TRBV11-1 and TRBJ2-3; D call uncertain. The V gene's germline CDR1 is SGHAT and CDR2 FQDESV (reference sequence). This CDR3 contains 15 residues. Trimming took 1 base from V and 2 from J, leaving 10 bases between them. This CDR3 is CASSLGTDHTDTQYF. DNA for the CDR3: TGTGCCAGCAGCTTAGGGACGGATCACACAGATACGCAGTATTTT.

This clone was seen a few times. The chain recombines TRBV19 with TRBJ2-1; 10 bases line up with TRBD2. The CDR3 length is 15 residues. In germline, CDR1 is LNHDA, CDR2 SQIVND (reference sequence). The J segment lost 6 bases and the V segment lost 3 bases, leaving 5 bases of the junction unmatched. The CDR3 sequence is CASSIGAGGPNEQFF. As DNA, the CDR3 is TGTGCCAGTAGTATCGGAGCGGGGGGGCCCAATGAGCAGTTCTTC.

This clone was seen a handful of times. The J gene is TRBJ1-1, the V gene TRBV7-2, with D uncertain. CDR3 length: 16 residues. V was pared by 5 bases and J by 7 bases, with 23 bases between. The germline V gene encodes CDR1 SGHTA and CDR2 FQGNSA. CDR3 DNA sequence: TGTGCCAGCAGCCCCTGGGAGGGCATGGTCTCTGGTGAAGCTTTCTTT. It specifies CASSPWEGMVSGEAFF. The variable domain in full, completed from reference TRBV7-2 and TRBJ1-1, reads GAGVSQSPSNKVTEKGKDVELRCDPISGHTALYWYRQSLGQGLEFLIYFQGNSAPDKSGLPSDRFSAERTGGSVSTLTIQRTQQEDSAVYLCASSPWEGMVSGEAFFGQGTRLTVV.

The V and J genes are TRBV27 and TRBJ2-3; 12 nucleotides agree with TRBD1. Germline loops: CDR1 MNHEY, CDR2 SMNVEV (reference sequence). V dropped 3 bases and J dropped 5; count of bases not matched to a gene: 9. The CDR3 is 17 residues long. This chain's CDR3 is CASSFPSGTGGIDTQYF. The CDR3, as DNA: TGTGCCAGCAGTTTCCCGTCAGGGACAGGGGGCATAGATACGCAGTATTTT.

V is TRBV10-3 and J is TRBJ2-1; D not resolved. The CDR3 contains 14 residues. Trimming left V 0 bases short and J 5 bases short, with 8 bases between. CDR1 is ENHRY, CDR2 SYGVKD, per germline. The CDR3 DNA follows: TGTGCCATCAGTGAGTCGAAACTAAACAATGAGCAGTTCTTC. Translated, it gives CAISESKLNNEQFF.

This clone has only a few counts. The chain combines TRBV4-1 with TRBJ2-7, with D perhaps matching TRBD1 (5 bases). The CDR3 is 13 residues long. V lost 3 bases, J lost 4 bases, and 10 bases lay in between. In germline, CDR1 is MGHRA, CDR2 YSYEKL. The CDR3 nucleotides read TGCGCCAGCAGCCAGGGTTCAGGGTACGAGCAGTACTTC. It translates to CASSQGSGYEQYF.

V and J are TRBV7-2 and TRBJ2-3, with D possibly matching TRBD1 (6 bases). With 5 bases removed from V and 2 bases from J, the gap between germline ends came to 17 bases. Germline values: CDR1 SGHTA, CDR2 FQGNSA. The CDR3 has 16 residues. This chain's CDR3 is CASSPRDMRLTDTQYF. In nucleotides, the CDR3 is TGTGCCAGCAGCCCACGGGACATGCGACTCACAGATACGCAGTATTTT.

The chain combines TRBV15 with TRBJ2-7, with 11 bases lining up with TRBD2. Germline V gives CDR1 LNHNV, CDR2 YYDKDF (reference sequence). V lost 8 bases and J lost 5; bases outside the gene matches: 14. This CDR3 has 16 residues. CDR3 sequence (DNA): TGTGCCACCGCACGTCGGAGACTAGCGGGAAGGGACGAGCAGTACTTC. Protein: CATARRRLAGRDEQYF. The complete variable domain, with remaining parts taken from reference TRBV15 and TRBJ2-7, reads DAMVIQNPRYQVTQFGKPVTLSCSQTLNHNVMYWYQQKSSQAPKLLFHYYDKDFNNEADTPDNFQSRRPNTSFCFLDIRSPGLGDTAMYLCATARRRLAGRDEQYFGPGTRLTVT.

The sample holds a few counts of this clone. This CDR3 is CAISVSGLEGGYTF. The CDR3 DNA reads TGTGCCATCAGTGTTTCGGGGTTGGAAGGCGGCTACACCTTC. This chain connects TRBV10-3 to TRBJ1-2; no clear D. In germline, CDR1 is ENHRY, CDR2 SYGVKD. This CDR3 is 14 amino acids long. The V end was cut by 4 bases, the J end by 8 bases, with 17 bases between.

The gene calls are TRBV15 and TRBJ1-5, with 9 nucleotides matching TRBD1. V lost 0 bases to trimming and J lost 7 bases; unmatched junction nucleotides: 4. CDR1 is LNHNV, CDR2 YYDKDF, per germline (reference sequence). This CDR3 comprises 15 residues. The CDR3 DNA follows: TGTGCCACCAGCAGAGATCTGGGACAGGGACAGCCCCAGCATTTT. It is translated as CATSRDLGQGQPQHF.

The chain carries TRBV13 and TRBJ2-2; D is uncertain. This CDR3 is 11 amino acids long. The germline V gene has CDR1 PRHDT and CDR2 FYEKMQ (reference sequence). The germline V and J ends were trimmed by 2 bases and 7 bases, with 2 bases remaining between them. CDR3 in amino acids: CASSLNGELFF. As DNA, the CDR3 is TGTGCCAGCAGCTTAAACGGGGAGCTGTTTTTT.

The chain combines TRBV19 with TRBJ2-7; 8 nucleotides line up with TRBD1. CDR1 is LNHDA and CDR2 is SQIVND in the germline V gene (reference sequence). The CDR3 spans 13 residues. J was trimmed by 3 bases and V by 6 bases; bases with no gene match: 4. In DNA, the CDR3 is TGTGCCAGTAGAAAACAGGGGGACTACGAGCAGTACTTC. It codes for CASRKQGDYEQYF.

The genes are TRBV28 and TRBJ2-1; 8 bases are shared with TRBD2. The CDR3 contains 15 residues. Germline values: CDR1 MDHEN, CDR2 SYDVKM. Trimming cost V 5 bases and J 6 bases; bases outside gene matches: 9. CDR3 in amino acids: CASSPLAGGRNEQFF. DNA for the CDR3: TGTGCCAGCAGTCCGCTGGCGGGAGGCCGCAATGAGCAGTTCTTC. The full variable domain, completed using reference TRBV28 and TRBJ2-1, is DVKVTQSSRYLVKRTGEKVFLECVQDMDHENMFWYRQDPGLGLRLIYFSYDVKMKEKGDIPEGYSVSREKKERFSLILESASTNQTSMYLCASSPLAGGRNEQFFGPGTRLTVL.